The clone carrying this TCR beta chain was counted many times. Its antigen remains unknown. The entry originates in a study of spatial heterogeneity in lung cancer. Every TCR cDNA molecule bore a unique molecular identifier. TCRdb called the 5' RACE reads again in MiXCR, with one record for every CDR3 protein. The table shows about 13,000 distinct CDR3 sequences, with roughly 5.6% occurring only once. Sample time point: sample taken at primary tumor resection. Whole RNA came from tumor, nontumor lung or frozen PBMC and was sequenced without being sorted. The V gene lost 1 base and the J gene lost 3 bases, with 9 bases spanning the gap. Germline V gives CDR1 SGHAT, CDR2 FQNNGV. This CDR3 spans 14 amino acids. Study-wide results and caveats: Coverage of tumor T cells, by estimate, reached 6% to 8% for alpha chains and about 14% for beta chains. One measure, the expanded intratumoral alpha and beta TCR count, tracked tumor mutation counts.

The J gene is TRBJ1-1, the V gene TRBV11-2; no clear D. The receptor was isolated from a male donor with early-stage non-small cell lung cancer. The sample in question was lung tumor tissue, obtained at surgery. CDR3 loop: CASSLGGLYTEAFF. For the CDR3, the DNA is TGTGCCAGCAGCTTAGGCGGGCTGTACACTGAAGCTTTCTTT.